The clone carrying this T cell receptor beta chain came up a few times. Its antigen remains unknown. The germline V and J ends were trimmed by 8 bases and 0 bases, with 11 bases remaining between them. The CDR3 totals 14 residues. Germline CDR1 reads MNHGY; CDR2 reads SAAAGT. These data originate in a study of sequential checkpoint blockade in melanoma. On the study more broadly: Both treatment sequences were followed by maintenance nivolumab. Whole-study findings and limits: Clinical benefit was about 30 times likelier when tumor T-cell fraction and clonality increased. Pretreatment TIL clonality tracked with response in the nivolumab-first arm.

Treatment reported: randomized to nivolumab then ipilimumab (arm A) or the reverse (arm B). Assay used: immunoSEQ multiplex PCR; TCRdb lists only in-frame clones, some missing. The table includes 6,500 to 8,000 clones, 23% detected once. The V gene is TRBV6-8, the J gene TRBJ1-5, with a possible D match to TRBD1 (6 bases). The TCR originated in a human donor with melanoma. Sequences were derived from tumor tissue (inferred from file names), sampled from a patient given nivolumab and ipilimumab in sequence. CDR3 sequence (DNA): TGTGCCAGCTCGGGACATCATAGCAATCAGCCCCAGCATTTT. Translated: CASSGHHSNQPQHF.